The following is a T cell receptor (beta chain) sequence with its context. The source of the sample is a study of T cell responses to AZD1222 COVID-19 vaccine. The CDR3 extends over 14 amino acids. Germline V CDR1 and CDR2: SGHRS, YFSETQ. V gave up 0 bases and J gave up 2 bases; unmatched junction bases: 2. Method: immunoSEQ multiplex PCR; TCRdb's copy keeps in-frame clones and lacks some. Of about 130,000 clones in the sample, about 89% were seen once. The clonotype was recovered from an adult who received the AZD1222 COVID-19 vaccine. Sequencing was performed on peripheral blood, taken 28 days after the second AZD1222 dose. The chain joins TRBV5-1 to TRBJ2-7; TRBD2 matches 7 bases. CDR3 sequence (DNA): TGCGCCAGCAGCTTGGATGGGGGGGCCTACGAGCAGTACTTC. It translates to CASSLDGGAYEQYF.